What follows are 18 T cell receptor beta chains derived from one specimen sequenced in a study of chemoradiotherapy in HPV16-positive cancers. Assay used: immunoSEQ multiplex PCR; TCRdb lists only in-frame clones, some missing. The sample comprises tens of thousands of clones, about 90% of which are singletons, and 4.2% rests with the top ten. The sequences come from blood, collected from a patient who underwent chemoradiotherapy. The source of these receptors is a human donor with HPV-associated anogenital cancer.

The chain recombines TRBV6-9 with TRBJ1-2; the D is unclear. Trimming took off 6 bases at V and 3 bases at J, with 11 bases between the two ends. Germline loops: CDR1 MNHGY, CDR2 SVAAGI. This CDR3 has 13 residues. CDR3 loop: CASRLHGYYGYTF. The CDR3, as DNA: TGTGCCAGCAGATTACACGGATACTATGGCTACACCTTC.

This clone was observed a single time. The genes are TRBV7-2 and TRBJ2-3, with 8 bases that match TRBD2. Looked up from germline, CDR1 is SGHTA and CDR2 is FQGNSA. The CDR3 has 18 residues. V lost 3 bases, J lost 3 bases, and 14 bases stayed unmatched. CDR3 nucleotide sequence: TGTGCCAGCAGCTTTCTCAGCGGGAGCCTAATAGGTACAGATACGCAGTATTTT. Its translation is CASSFLSGSLIGTDTQYF.

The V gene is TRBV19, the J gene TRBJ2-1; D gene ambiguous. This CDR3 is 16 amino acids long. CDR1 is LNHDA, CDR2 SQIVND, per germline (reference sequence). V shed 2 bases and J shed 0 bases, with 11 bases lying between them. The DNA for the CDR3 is TGTGCCAGTAGTATATTTGCAGTGAGCTCCTACAATGAGCAGTTCTTC. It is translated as CASSIFAVSSYNEQFF.

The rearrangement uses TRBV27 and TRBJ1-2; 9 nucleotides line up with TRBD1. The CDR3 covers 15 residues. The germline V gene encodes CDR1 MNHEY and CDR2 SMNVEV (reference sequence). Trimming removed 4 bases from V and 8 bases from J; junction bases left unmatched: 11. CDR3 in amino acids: CASSSPGDRVRGYTF. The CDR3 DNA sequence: TGTGCCAGCAGTTCCCCCGGGGACAGGGTGCGAGGCTACACCTTC.

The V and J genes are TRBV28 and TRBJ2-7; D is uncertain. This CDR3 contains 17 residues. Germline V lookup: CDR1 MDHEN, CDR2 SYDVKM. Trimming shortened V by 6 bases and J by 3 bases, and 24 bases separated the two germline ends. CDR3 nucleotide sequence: TGTGCCAGCAGCGGCGGTCTATCCGCCCGACGATTCTACGAGCAGTACTTC. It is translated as CASSGGLSARRFYEQYF.

The CDR3 spells CASSQGQGGSSEKLFF. In DNA form, the CDR3 reads TGTGCCAGCAGCCAAGGACAGGGGGGGTCGTCGGAAAAACTGTTTTTT. The chain recombines TRBV7-9 with TRBJ1-4; TRBD1 agrees at 10 bases. The germline V gene has CDR1 SEHNR and CDR2 FQNEAQ (reference sequence). With 5 bases clipped from V and 8 bases from J, the junction kept 11 bases outside the gene matches. The CDR3 runs 16 residues.

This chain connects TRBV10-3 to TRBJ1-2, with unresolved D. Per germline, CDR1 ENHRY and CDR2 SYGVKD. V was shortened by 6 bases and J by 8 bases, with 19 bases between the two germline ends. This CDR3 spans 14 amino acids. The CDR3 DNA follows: TGTGCCATCAGCCCAGCGGGAGGTTCCTGGGGCTACACCTTC. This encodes CAISPAGGSWGYTF.

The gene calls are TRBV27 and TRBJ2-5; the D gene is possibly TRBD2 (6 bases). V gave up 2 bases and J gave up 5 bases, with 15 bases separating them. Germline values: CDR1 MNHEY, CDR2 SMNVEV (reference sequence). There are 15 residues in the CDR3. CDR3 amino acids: CASSLRRGPGETQYF. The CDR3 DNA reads TGTGCCAGCAGTTTAAGGCGGGGCCCGGGGGAGACCCAGTACTTC.

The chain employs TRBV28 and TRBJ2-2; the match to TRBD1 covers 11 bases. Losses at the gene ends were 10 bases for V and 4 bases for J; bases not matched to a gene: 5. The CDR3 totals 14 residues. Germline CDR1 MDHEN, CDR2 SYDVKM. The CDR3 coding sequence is TGTGCCACCGGACAGGGGGCTGGCACCGGGGAGCTGTTTTTT. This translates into CATGQGAGTGELFF.

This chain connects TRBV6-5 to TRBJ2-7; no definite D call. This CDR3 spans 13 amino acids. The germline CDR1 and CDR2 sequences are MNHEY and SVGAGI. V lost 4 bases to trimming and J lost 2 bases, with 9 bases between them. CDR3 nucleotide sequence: TGTGCCAGCAGTTTTGGGCAAACCTACGAGCAGTACTTC. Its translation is CASSFGQTYEQYF.

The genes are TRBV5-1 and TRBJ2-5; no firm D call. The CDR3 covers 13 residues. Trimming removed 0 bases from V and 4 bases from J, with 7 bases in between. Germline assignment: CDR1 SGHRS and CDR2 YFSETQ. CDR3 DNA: TGCGCCAGCAGCTTGGGGCTTGGAGAGACCCAGTACTTC. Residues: CASSLGLGETQYF.

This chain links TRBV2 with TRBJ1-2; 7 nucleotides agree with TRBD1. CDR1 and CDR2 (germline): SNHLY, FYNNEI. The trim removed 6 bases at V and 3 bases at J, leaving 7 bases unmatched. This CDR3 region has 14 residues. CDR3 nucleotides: TGTGCCAGCAGAGACGCCGGGACAGACTATGGCTACACCTTC. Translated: CASRDAGTDYGYTF.

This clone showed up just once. CDR3 amino acids: CASISAVGETQYF. CDR3 DNA: TGTGCCAGTATATCGGCTGTTGGGGAGACCCAGTACTTC. The chain links TRBV6-5 to TRBJ2-5, with D uncertain. Germline CDR1 and CDR2: MNHEY and SVGAGI. The CDR3 has 13 amino acids. The V gene lost 9 bases and the J gene lost 5 bases, with 16 bases spanning the gap.

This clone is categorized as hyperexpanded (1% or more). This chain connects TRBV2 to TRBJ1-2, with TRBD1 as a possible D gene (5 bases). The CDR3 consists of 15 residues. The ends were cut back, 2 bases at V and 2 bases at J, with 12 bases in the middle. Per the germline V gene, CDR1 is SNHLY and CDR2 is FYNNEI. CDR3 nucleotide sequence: TGTGCCAGCAGTGAAACAGGTATTGGAAACTATGGCTACACCTTC. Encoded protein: CASSETGIGNYGYTF.

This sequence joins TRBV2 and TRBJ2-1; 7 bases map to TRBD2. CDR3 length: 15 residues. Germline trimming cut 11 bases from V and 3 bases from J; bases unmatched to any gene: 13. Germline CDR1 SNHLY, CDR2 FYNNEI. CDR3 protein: CASGLVSGVYNEQFF. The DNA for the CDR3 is TGTGCCTCTGGTTTGGTGAGCGGGGTCTACAATGAGCAGTTCTTC.

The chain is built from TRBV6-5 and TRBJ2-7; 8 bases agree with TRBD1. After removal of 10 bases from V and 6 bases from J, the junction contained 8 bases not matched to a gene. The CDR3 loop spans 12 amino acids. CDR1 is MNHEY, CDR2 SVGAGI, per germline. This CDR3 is CATTYGQGEQYF. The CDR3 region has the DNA TGTGCCACCACTTATGGACAGGGCGAGCAGTACTTC.

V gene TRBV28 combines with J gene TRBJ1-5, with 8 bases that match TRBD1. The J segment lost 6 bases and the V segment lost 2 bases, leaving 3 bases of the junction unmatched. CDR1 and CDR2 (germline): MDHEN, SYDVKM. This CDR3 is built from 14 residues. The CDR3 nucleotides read TGTGCCAGCAGTTTAGTAACAGGGGGTCAGCCCCAGCATTTT. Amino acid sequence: CASSLVTGGQPQHF. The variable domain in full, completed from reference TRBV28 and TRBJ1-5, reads DVKVTQSSRYLVKRTGEKVFLECVQDMDHENMFWYRQDPGLGLRLIYFSYDVKMKEKGDIPEGYSVSREKKERFSLILESASTNQTSMYLCASSLVTGGQPQHFGDGTRLSIL.

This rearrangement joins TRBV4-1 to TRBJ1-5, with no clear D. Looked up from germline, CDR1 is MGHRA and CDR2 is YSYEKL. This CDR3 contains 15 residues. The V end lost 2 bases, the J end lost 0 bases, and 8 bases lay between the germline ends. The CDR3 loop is CASSQRGHSNQPQHF. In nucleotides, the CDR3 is TGCGCCAGCAGCCAACGTGGGCATAGCAATCAGCCCCAGCATTTT.